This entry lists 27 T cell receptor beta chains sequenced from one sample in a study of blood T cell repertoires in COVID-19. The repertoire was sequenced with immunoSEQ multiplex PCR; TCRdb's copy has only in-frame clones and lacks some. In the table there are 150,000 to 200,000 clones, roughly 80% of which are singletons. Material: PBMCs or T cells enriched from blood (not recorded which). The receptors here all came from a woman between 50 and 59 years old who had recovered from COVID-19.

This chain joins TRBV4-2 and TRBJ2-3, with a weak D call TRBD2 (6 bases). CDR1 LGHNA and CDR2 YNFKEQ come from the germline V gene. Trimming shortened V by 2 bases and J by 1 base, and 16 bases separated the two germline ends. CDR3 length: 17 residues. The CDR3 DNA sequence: TGTGCCAGCAGCCAACCTTCGGGCGGAGGGGGCACAGATACGCAGTATTTT. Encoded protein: CASSQPSGGGGTDTQYF.

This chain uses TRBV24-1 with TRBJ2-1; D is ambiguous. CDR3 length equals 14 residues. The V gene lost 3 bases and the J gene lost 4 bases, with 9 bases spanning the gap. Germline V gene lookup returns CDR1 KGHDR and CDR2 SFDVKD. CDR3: CATSDKARYNEQFF. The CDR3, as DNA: TGTGCCACCAGTGATAAAGCTCGGTACAATGAGCAGTTCTTC.

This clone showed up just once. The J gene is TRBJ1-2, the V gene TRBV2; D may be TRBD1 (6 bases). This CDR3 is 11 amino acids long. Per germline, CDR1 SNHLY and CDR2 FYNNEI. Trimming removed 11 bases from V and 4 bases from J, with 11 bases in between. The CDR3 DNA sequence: TGTGCCCTTCGGACAGTCTATGGCTACACCTTC. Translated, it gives CALRTVYGYTF.

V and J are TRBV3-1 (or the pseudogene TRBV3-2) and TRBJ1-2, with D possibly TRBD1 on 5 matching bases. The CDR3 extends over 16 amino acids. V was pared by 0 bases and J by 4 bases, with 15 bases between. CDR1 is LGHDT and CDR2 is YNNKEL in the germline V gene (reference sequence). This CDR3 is CASSQESLPGGYGYTF. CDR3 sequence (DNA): TGTGCCAGCAGCCAAGAATCCCTTCCCGGGGGCTATGGCTACACCTTC.

CDR3 in DNA: TGTGCCAGCAGCGTAGATCTAGCACCGACCGGGGAGCTGTTTTTT. It translates to CASSVDLAPTGELFF. This chain connects TRBV9 to TRBJ2-2, with D tentatively TRBD2 (5 bases). CDR3 length equals 15 residues. Trimming took off 0 bases at V and 5 bases at J, with 11 bases between the two ends. Germline V gene lookup returns CDR1 SGDLS and CDR2 YYNGEE.

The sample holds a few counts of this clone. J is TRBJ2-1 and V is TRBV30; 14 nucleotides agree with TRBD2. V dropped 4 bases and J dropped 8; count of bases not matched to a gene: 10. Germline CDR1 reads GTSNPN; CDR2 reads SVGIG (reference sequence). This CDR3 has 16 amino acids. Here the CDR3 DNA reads TGTGCCTGGACCGCGGGACTAGCGGGAGCAGGCGATGAGCAGTTCTTC. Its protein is CAWTAGLAGAGDEQFF.

The CDR3 loop reads CASSSWGGKDQPQHF. Written as DNA, the CDR3 is TGTGCCAGCAGCTCCTGGGGGGGTAAGGATCAGCCCCAGCATTTT. The V call is TRBV5-8, the J call TRBJ1-5, with D tentatively TRBD1 (5 bases). The CDR3 runs to 15 residues. The germline CDR1 and CDR2 sequences are SGHTS and YDEGEE. Trimming stripped 3 bases from V and 5 bases from J, with 15 bases between.

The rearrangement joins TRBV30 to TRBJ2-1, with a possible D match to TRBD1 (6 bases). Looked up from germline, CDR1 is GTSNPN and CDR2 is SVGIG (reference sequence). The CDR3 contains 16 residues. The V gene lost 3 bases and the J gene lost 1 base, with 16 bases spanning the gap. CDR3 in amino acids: CAWSVGALASYNEQFF. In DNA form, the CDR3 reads TGTGCCTGGAGCGTGGGGGCACTCGCTTCCTACAATGAGCAGTTCTTC.

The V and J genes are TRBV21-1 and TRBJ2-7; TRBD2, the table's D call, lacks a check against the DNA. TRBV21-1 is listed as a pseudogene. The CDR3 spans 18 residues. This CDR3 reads CASRGQSKTSVNSYEQYF. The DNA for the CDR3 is TGTGCCAGCAGGGGACAGTCTAAGACTAGCGTAAACTCCTACGAGCAGTACTTC.

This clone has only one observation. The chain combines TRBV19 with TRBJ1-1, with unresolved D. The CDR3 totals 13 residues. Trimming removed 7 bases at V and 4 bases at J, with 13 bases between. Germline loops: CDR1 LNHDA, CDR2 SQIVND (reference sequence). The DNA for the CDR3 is TGTGCCAGTACGCTAGTTGAGGGCACTGAAGCTTTCTTT. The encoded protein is CASTLVEGTEAFF. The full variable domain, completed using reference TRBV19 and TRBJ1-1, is DGGITQSPKYLFRKEGQNVTLSCEQNLNHDAMYWYRQDPGQGLRLIYYSQIVNDFQKGDIAEGYSVSREKKESFPLTVTSAQKNPTAFYLCASTLVEGTEAFFGQGTRLTVV.

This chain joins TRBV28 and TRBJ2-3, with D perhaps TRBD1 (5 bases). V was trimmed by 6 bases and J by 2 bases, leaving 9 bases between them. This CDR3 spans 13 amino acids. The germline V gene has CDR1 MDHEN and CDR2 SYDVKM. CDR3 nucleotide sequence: TGTGCCAGCAGGGGGCCCGCCACAGATACGCAGTATTTT. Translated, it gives CASRGPATDTQYF. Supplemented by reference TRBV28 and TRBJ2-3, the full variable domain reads DVKVTQSSRYLVKRTGEKVFLECVQDMDHENMFWYRQDPGLGLRLIYFSYDVKMKEKGDIPEGYSVSREKKERFSLILESASTNQTSMYLCASRGPATDTQYFGPGTRLTVL.

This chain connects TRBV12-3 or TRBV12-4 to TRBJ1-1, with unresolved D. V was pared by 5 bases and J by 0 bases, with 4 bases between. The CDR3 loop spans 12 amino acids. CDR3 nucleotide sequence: TGTGCCAGCAGTCCTATGAACACTGAAGCTTTCTTT. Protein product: CASSPMNTEAFF.

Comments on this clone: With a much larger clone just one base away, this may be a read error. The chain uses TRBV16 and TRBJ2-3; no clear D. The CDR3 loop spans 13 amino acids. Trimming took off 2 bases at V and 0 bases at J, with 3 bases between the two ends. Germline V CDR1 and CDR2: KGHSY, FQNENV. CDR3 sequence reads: CASSQTSTDTQYF. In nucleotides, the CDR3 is TGTGCCAGCAGCCAAACTAGCACAGATACGCAGTATTTT.

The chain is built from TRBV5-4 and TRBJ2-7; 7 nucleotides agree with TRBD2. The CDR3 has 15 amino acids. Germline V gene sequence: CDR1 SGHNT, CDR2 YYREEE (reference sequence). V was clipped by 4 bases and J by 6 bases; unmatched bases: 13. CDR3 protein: CASSPWGGGYSEQYF. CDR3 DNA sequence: TGTGCCAGCAGCCCCTGGGGGGGAGGATACTCCGAGCAGTACTTC. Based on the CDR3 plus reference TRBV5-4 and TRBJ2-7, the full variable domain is ETGVTQSPTHLIKTRGQQVTLRCSSQSGHNTVSWYQQALGQGPQFIFQYYREEENGRGNFPPRFSGLQFPNYSSELNVNALELDDSALYLCASSPWGGGYSEQYFGPGTRLTVT.

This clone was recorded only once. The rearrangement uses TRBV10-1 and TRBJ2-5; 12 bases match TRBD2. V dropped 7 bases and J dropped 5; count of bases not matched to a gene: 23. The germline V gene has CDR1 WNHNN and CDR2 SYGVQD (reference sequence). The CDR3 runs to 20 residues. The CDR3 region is CASIRRDSPRLAGVGETQYF. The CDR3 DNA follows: TGCGCCAGCATAAGACGGGACAGCCCCCGACTAGCGGGAGTGGGGGAGACCCAGTACTTC.

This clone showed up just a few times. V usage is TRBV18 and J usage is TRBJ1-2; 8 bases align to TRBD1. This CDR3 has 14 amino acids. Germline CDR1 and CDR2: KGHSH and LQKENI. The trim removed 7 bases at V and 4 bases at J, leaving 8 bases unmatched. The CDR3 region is CASFTRDRSYGYTF. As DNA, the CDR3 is TGTGCCAGCTTCACCCGGGACAGGTCCTATGGCTACACCTTC.

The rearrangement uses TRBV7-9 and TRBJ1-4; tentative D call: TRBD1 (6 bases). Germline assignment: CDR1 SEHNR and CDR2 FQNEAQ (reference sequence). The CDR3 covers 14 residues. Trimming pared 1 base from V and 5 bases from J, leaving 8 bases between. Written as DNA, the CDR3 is TGTGCCAGCAGCTTAGAGAGGGGGAATGAAAAACTGTTTTTT. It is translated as CASSLERGNEKLFF.

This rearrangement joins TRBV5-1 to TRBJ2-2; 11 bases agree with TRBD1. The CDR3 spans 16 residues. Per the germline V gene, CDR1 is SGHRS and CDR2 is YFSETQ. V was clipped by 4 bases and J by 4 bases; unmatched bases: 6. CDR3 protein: CASSPGQGVGTGELFF. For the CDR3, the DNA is TGCGCCAGCAGCCCGGGACAGGGGGTCGGCACCGGGGAGCTGTTTTTT.

CDR3 sequence (DNA): TGTGCCTGGAATTACGGGTTTGGTACGCAGTATTTT. This translates into CAWNYGFGTQYF. The chain joins TRBV30 to TRBJ2-3; D ambiguous. This CDR3 has 12 amino acids. The V gene's germline CDR1 is GTSNPN and CDR2 SVGIG (reference sequence). Trimming left V 4 bases short and J 8 bases short, with 13 bases between. Drawing the rest from reference TRBV30 and TRBJ2-3, the complete variable domain is SQTIHQWPATLVQPVGSPLSLECTVEGTSNPNLYWYRQAAGRGLQLLFYSVGIGQISSEVPQNLSASRPQDRQFILSSKKLLLSDSGFYLCAWNYGFGTQYFGPGTRLTVL.

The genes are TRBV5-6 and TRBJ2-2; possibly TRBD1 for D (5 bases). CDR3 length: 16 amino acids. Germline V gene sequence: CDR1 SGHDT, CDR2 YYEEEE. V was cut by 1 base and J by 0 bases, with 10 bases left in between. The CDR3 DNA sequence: TGTGCCAGCAGCTTGTACGAGACAGCGAACACCGGGGAGCTGTTTTTT. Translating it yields CASSLYETANTGELFF.

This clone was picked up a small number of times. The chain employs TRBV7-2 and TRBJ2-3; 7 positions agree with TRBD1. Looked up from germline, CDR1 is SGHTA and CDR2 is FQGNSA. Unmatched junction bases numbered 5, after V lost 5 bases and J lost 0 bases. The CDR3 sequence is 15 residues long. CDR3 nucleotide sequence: TGTGCCAGCAGCCCAGGGGGACCAAGCACAGATACGCAGTATTTT. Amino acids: CASSPGGPSTDTQYF.

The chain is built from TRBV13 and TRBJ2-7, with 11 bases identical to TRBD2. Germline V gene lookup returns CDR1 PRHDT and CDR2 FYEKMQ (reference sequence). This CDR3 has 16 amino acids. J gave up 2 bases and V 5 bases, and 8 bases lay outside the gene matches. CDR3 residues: CASSPRTSGPPYEQYF. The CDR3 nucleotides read TGTGCCAGCAGCCCGAGGACTAGCGGGCCGCCCTACGAGCAGTACTTC. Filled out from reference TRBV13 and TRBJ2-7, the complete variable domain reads AAGVIQSPRHLIKEKRETATLKCYPIPRHDTVYWYQQGPGQDPQFLISFYEKMQSDKGSIPDRFSAQQFSDYHSELNMSSLELGDSALYFCASSPRTSGPPYEQYFGPGTRLTVT.

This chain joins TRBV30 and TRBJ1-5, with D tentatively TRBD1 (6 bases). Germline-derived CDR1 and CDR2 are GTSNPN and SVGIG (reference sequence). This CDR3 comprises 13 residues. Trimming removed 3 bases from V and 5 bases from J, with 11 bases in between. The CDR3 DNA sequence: TGTGCCTGGAGCGGACAGTGGGATCAGCCCCAGCATTTT. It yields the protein CAWSGQWDQPQHF.

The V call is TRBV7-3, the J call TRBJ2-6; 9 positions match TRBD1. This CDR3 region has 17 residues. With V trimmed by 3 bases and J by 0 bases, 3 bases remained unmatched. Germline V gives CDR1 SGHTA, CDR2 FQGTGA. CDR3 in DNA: TGTGCCAGCAGCTTGGACAGGGGCGTCTCTGGGGCCAACGTCCTGACTTTC. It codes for CASSLDRGVSGANVLTF.

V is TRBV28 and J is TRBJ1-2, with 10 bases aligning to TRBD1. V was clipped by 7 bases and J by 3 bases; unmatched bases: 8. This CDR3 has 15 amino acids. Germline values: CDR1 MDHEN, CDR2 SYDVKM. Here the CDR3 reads CASTPRQGADYGYTF. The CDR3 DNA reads TGTGCCAGCACCCCTAGACAGGGGGCGGACTATGGCTACACCTTC.

This CDR3 reads CASSDKPRREQYF. The CDR3, as DNA: TGTGCCAGCAGTGACAAGCCTCGTAGAGAGCAGTACTTC. The chain is built from TRBV6-4 and TRBJ2-7; D call uncertain. This CDR3 has 13 residues. Trimming cost V 2 bases and J 7 bases, with 12 bases left between them. Germline loops: CDR1 MRHNA, CDR2 SNTAGT.

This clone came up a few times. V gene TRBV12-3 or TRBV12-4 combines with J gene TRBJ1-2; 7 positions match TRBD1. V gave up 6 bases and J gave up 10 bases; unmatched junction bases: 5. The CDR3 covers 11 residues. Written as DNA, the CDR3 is TGTGCCAGCAGCTACGACAGGGCCTACACCTTC. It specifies CASSYDRAYTF.